This T cell receptor (beta chain) was obtained from a study of PD-1 blockade in classical Hodgkin lymphoma. Study-wide background: Patients were infused with nivolumab 3 mg/kg every 2 weeks.

Study-level points and caveats: CD4+ TCR diversity, unlike CD8+, climbed significantly by C4D1. Exclusion covered patients beginning nivolumab under 1 year post-ASCT.

In germline, CDR1 is MNHEY, CDR2 SMNVEV (reference sequence). The CDR3 totals 13 residues. Between the trimmed V and J ends, which lost 3 bases and 0 bases, there was a span of 0 bases. Time point described: cycle 4 day 1 (C4D1), after 6 weeks of nivolumab. Following autologous stem cell transplantation, relapse occurred in every patient, and exposure to brentuximab vedotin varied. Using immunoSEQ multiplex PCR, the repertoire was profiled, and TCRdb retains in-frame clones only, with some absent. The profile shows some 86,000 clones, 90% of them singletons. On this clone itself: As yet, its antigen is unknown.

The chain carries TRBV27 and TRBJ1-6; D is undetermined. The receptor's source is a human donor with classical Hodgkin lymphoma. This sample comprised peripheral blood mononuclear cells (PBMCs), obtained before the fourth cycle of nivolumab. CDR3 residues: CASSFSYNSPLHF. CDR3 sequence (DNA): TGTGCCAGCAGTTTCTCCTATAATTCACCCCTCCACTTT.